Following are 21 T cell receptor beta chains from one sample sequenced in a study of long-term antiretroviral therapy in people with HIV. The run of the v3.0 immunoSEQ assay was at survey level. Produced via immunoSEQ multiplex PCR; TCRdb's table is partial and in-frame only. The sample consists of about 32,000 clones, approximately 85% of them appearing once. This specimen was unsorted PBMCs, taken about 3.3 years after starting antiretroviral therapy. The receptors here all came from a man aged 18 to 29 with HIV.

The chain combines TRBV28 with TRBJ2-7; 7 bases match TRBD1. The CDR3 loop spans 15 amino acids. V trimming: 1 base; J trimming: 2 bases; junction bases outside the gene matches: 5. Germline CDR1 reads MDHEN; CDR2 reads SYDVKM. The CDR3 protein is CASSLYSGTAYEQYF. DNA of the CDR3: TGTGCCAGCAGTTTATATTCTGGGACAGCCTACGAGCAGTACTTC.

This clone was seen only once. The DNA of the CDR3 is TGTGCCAGCAGTTTAGGCGGGAGCTCCTACGAGCAGTACTTC. Translation gives CASSLGGSSYEQYF. The J gene is TRBJ2-7, the V gene TRBV27; 7 bases are a match to TRBD2. This CDR3 contains 14 residues. The ends lost 2 bases at V and 0 bases at J; junction bases unmatched: 1. Germline lookup yields CDR1 MNHEY and CDR2 SMNVEV (reference sequence).

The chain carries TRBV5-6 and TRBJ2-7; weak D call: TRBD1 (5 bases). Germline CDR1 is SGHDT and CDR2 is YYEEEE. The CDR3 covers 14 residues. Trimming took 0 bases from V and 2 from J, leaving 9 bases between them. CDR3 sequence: CASSLAIGAYEQYF. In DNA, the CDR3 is TGTGCCAGCAGCTTGGCAATAGGGGCCTACGAGCAGTACTTC.

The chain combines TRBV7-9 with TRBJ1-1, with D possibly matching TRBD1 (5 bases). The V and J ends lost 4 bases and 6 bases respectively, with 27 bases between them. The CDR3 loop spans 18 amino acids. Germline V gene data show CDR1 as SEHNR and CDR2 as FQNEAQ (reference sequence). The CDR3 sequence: CASSSNLPGFRDFSEAFF. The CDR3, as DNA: TGTGCCAGCAGCTCGAACCTTCCCGGTTTCAGGGACTTCTCTGAAGCTTTCTTT.

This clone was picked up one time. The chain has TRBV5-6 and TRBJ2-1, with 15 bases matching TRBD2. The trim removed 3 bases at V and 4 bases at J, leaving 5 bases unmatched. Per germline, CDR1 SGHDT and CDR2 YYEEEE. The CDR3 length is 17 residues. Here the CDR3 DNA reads TGTGCCAGCAGCTATCCCGGACTAGCGGGAGGGTACAATGAGCAGTTCTTC. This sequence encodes CASSYPGLAGGYNEQFF.

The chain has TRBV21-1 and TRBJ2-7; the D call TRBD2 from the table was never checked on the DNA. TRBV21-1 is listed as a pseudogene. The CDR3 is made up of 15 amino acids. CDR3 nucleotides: TGTGCCAGCAGCACAACCGGGTCAGACCCCTACGAGCAGTACTTC. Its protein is CASSTTGSDPYEQYF.

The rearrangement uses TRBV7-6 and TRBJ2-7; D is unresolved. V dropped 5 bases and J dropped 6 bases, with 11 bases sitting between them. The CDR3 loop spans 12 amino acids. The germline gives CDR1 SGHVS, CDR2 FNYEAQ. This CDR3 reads CASSHSYSEQYF. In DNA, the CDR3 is TGTGCCAGCAGCCACTCATACTCCGAGCAGTACTTC. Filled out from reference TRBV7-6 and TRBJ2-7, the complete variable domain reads GAGVSQSPRYKVTKRGQDVALRCDPISGHVSLYWYRQALGQGPEFLTYFNYEAQQDKSGLPNDRFSAERPEGSISTLTIQRTEQRDSAMYRCASSHSYSEQYFGPGTRLTVT.

CDR3 nucleotide sequence: TGTGCCAGCAGTTCGAACCAGGGGGCAGGAGGCTATGGCTACACCTTC. Its translation: CASSSNQGAGGYGYTF. The chain employs TRBV28 and TRBJ1-2; 8 bases are a match to TRBD1. This CDR3 spans 16 amino acids. J gave up 4 bases and V 4 bases, and 11 bases lay outside the gene matches. The germline V gene has CDR1 MDHEN and CDR2 SYDVKM.

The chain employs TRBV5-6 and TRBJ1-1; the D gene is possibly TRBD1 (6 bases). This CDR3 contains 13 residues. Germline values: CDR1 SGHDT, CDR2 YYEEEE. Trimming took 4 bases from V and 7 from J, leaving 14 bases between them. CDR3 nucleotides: TGTGCCAGCAGCGAAACAGGGAATGTTGAAGCTTTCTTT. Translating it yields CASSETGNVEAFF.

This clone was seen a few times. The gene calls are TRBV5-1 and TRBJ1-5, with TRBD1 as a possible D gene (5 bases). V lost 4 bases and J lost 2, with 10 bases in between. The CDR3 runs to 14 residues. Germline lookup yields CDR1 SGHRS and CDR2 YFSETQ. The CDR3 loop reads CASSQGGGNQPQHF. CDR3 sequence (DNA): TGCGCCAGCAGCCAAGGAGGGGGCAATCAGCCCCAGCATTTT. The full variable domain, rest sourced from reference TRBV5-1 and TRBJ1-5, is KAGVTQTPRYLIKTRGQQVTLSCSPISGHRSVSWYQQTPGQGLQFLFEYFSETQRNKGNFPGRFSGRQFSNSRSEMNVSTLELGDSALYLCASSQGGGNQPQHFGDGTRLSIL.

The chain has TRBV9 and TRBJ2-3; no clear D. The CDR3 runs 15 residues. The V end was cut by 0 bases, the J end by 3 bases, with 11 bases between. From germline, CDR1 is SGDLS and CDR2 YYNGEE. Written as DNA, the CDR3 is TGTGCCAGCAGCGTAGGTGCGTCGTGGACAGATACGCAGTATTTT. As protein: CASSVGASWTDTQYF.

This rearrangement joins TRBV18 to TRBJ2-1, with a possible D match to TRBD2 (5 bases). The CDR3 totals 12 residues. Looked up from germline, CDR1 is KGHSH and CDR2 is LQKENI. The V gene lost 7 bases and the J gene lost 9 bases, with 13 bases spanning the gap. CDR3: CASYLRRGEQFF. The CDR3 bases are TGTGCCAGCTATCTGCGCCGGGGTGAGCAGTTCTTC. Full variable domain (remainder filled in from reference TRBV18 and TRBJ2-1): NAGVMQNPRHLVRRRGQEARLRCSPMKGHSHVYWYRQLPEEGLKFMVYLQKENIIDESGMPKERFSAEFPKEGPSILRIQQVVRGDSAAYFCASYLRRGEQFFGPGTRLTVL.

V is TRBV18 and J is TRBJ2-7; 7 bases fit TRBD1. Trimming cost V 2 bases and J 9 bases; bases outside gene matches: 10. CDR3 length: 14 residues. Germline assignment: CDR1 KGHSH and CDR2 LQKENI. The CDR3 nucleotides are TGTGCCAGCTCACCAACCGACAGGGCTTGGGGGCAGTACTTC. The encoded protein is CASSPTDRAWGQYF.

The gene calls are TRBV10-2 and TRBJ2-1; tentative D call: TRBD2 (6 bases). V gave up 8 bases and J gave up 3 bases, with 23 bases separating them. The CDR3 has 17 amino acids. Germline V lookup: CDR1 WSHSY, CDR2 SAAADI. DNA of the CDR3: TGCGCCAGCTCTTTGGGGTTGGGAGGTCTAATCTACAATGAGCAGTTCTTC. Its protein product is CASSLGLGGLIYNEQFF.

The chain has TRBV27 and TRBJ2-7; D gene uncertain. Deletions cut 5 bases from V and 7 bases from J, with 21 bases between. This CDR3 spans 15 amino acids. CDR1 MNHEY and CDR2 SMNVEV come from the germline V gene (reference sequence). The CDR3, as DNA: TGTGCCAGCAGTCCTACTCGGCCTACCGTGGGGGAGCAGTACTTC. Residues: CASSPTRPTVGEQYF.

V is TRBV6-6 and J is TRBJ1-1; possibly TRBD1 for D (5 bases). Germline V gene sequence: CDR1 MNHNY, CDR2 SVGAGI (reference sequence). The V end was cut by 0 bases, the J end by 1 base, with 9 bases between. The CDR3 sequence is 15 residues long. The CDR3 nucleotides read TGTGCCAGCAGTTACTCGGGGGGAACGAACACTGAAGCTTTCTTT. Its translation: CASSYSGGTNTEAFF.

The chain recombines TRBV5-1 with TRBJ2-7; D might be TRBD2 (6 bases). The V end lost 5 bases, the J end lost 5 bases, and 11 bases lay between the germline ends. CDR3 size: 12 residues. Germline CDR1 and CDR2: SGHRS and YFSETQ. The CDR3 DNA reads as TGCGCCAGCAGGGGGGGTAACCACGAGCAGTACTTC. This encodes CASRGGNHEQYF.

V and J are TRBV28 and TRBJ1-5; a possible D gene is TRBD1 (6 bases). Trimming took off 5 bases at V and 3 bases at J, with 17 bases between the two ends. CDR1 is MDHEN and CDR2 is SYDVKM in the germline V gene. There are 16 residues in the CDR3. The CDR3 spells CASSPWGGGTNQPQHF. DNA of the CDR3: TGTGCCAGCAGTCCCTGGGGAGGGGGAACCAATCAGCCCCAGCATTTT.

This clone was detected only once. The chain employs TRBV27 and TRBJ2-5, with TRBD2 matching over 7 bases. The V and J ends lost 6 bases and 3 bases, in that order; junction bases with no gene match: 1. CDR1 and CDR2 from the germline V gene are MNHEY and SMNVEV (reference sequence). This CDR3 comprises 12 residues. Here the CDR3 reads CASRGGKETQYF. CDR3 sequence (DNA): TGTGCCAGCAGGGGGGGGAAAGAGACCCAGTACTTC.

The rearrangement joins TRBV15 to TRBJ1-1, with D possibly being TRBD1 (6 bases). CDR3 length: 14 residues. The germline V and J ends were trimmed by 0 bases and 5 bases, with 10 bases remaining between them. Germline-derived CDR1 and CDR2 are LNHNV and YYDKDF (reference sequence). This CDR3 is CATSREQGGTEAFF. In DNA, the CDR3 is TGTGCCACCAGCAGAGAACAGGGAGGGACTGAAGCTTTCTTT.

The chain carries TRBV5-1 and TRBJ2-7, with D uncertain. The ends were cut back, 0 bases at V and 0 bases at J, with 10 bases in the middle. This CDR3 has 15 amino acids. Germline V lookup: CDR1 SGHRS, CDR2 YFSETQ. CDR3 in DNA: TGCGCCAGCAGCTTGGGGGTCAGCCTCTCCTACGAGCAGTACTTC. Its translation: CASSLGVSLSYEQYF.